The T cell receptor beta chain described here comes from a study of early T cells in non-severe SARS-CoV-2 infection (dated by TCRdb to the early 2020s). Background for the entire study: Because TCR sequencing relied on bulk RNA taken from unsorted whole blood, pairing of alpha and beta chains was not possible. The paper's findings and limits, for the study overall: Matching against VDJdb was skewed toward anti-spike CD8 responses, likely underestimated virus-specific expansions, and missed private and CD4 specificities.

As to this clonotype: Its antigen is currently not known. No base-level quality is on record; no much larger clone is a single base apart.

This was a case-control study nested in a cohort of healthcare workers in London, UK, who had nasopharyngeal swab PCR tests and blood samples taken every week. Between 23 and 31 March 2020, the week of the UK lockdown, healthcare workers were enrolled and then followed up weekly for as long as 16 weeks. The protocol used for the library was 5' RACE. The listed sequencing device is NextSeq 500. Unique molecular identifiers were attached to individual cDNA molecules in the TCR library protocol so that sequencing error and PCR bias could be corrected. TCR alpha and beta chains were both sequenced, and the abundances of alpha and beta sequences in each sample were closely correlated with each other. On the authors' methods: Decombinator V4 was used to annotate TCR sequences for V gene, J gene and CDR3. Expanded TCRs were defined as changing significantly between any two time points under a Poisson model with p below 0.0001. Abundances of TCRs were expressed as counts per million after normalisation to the total number of TCRs sequenced in each sample. TRAV1-2 paired with TRAJ12, TRAJ20 or TRAJ33 defined MAIT TCRs, while TRAV10 paired with TRAJ18 defined iNKT TCRs. VDJdb, accessed 1 November 2021, was searched for CMV, EBV and SARS-CoV-2 annotated TCRs, with TCRs annotated for multiple antigens excluded. Using fastp trimming at Q25 and MiXCR clonotype assembly, TCRdb reanalyzed the public sequencing data and kept in-frame beta chains. Rows with one shared CDR3 protein collapse into an entry with the most common genes and DNA. The V and J calls and clone size come from TCRdb's table, not from the authors' own analysis. The sample yields tens of thousands of distinct CDR3 sequences; approximately 15% were counted once. The ten largest clonotypes hold roughly 7% of the sample.

Reading from cysteine to phenylalanine, the CDR3 counts 16 amino acids. The kept DNA is CDR3 alone, 48 bases in frame from the first base. CDR1 and CDR2 are read off the germline V gene (reference sequence) as SGHNT and YYREEE. V sheds 3 bases and J sheds 2 bases, leaving 15 bases between their ends. The source is an adult who was a healthcare worker with PCR-confirmed SARS-CoV-2 infection or an uninfected control (not recorded which). Sequencing was carried out using whole blood. In this chain, TRBV5-4 is recombined with TRBJ2-1; a tentative D call is TRBD2 (7 bases match). CDR3 sequence: CASSSGGVSPYNEQFF. The DNA reads as follows: TGTGCCAGCAGCTCGGGGGGCGTTAGCCCCTACAATGAGCAGTTCTTC.